This record looks at one TCR beta chain sequence and its context. What it binds is unknown. Two oligonucleotides, mixed equimolar, formed the beta constant-region primer covering TRBC1 and TRBC2. Ligated cDNA was amplified by four rounds of PCR with nested alpha and beta constant-region primers and SP2. Using its own MiXCR run on the UMI-ligation and nested PCR reads, TCRdb lists one record per CDR3 protein. The sample includes under 150,000 distinct CDR3 sequences, approximately 20% of them seen just once. Trimming removed 0 bases from V and 2 bases from J, with 5 bases in between. Germline CDR1 reads SGDLS; CDR2 reads YYNGEE. This CDR3 is built from 13 residues. CMV status came from CD4+ T cell IFNgamma after overnight CMV lysate stimulation of fresh PBMCs. Four subsets defined by CD45RA and CD27 were sorted after CD3, CD4, CD8 and live/dead staining. The entry originates in a study of naive and memory T cell subsets.

Study-wide results and limits: Over 90% of naive TCR sequences appeared only once after error correction, unlike memory subsets. Possibly reflecting memory cells re-expressing CD45RA, a few larger clonotypes occurred in naive repertoires, especially CD8.

Sequences were obtained from naive CD8+ T cells from blood. This receptor was obtained from a human donor in good health. This rearrangement joins TRBV9 to TRBJ1-1, with D uncertain. CDR3 DNA: TGTGCCAGCAGCGTAGTCATTAACACTGAAGCTTTCTTT. Protein: CASSVVINTEAFF.